The rows below give T cell receptor beta chains drawn from one sample of a study of T cells after yellow fever vaccination. Each CDR3 protein is one row after TCRdb ran MiXCR on the 5' RACE reads. Counted here are 95,000 to 100,000 distinct CDR3 sequences, under 7% occurring once; the ten biggest clones make up roughly 39%. Material: CD8+ T cells sorted from PBMCs, obtained 10 days after the yellow fever booster vaccination. The receptors originated from a man aged 18 to 30 who received the YFV17D yellow fever vaccine. The CDR3 runs from the conserved cysteine through the conserved F or W. Fields, in order: J gene, clone size, V gene, D gene, CDR3 length, CDR3 protein, CDR3 DNA. The D gene is left open where the match is weak. The size of a clone is reported for some rows only, either as once, few or many, or as a class for expanded clones.

J: TRBJ2-3
size: few
V: TRBV10-3
D: TRBD2
length: 16
CDR3: CAITSPRAGGADTQYF
DNA: TGTGCCATCACTTCACCCCGAGCGGGGGGTGCAGATACGCAGTATTTT

J: TRBJ2-2
size: -
V: TRBV5-1
D: TRBD1
length: 14
CDR3: CASSYRQGPGELFF
DNA: TGCGCCAGCAGCTATCGACAGGGACCCGGGGAGCTGTTTTTT

J: TRBJ2-1
size: -
V: TRBV28
D: -
length: 16
CDR3: CASSPLGSGSYNEQFF
DNA: TGTGCCAGCAGTCCCCTTGGTAGTGGCTCCTACAATGAGCAGTTCTTC

J: TRBJ1-1
size: few
V: TRBV7-8
D: -
length: 11
CDR3: CASSHTGEAFF
DNA: TGTGCCAGCAGCCATACAGGGGAAGCTTTCTTT

J: TRBJ1-2
size: -
V: TRBV4-1
D: -
length: 14
CDR3: CASSRQTGIYGYTF
DNA: TGCGCCAGCAGCCGTCAGACAGGAATCTATGGCTACACCTTC

J: TRBJ1-2
size: few
V: TRBV12-3/TRBV12-4
D: -
length: 15
CDR3: CASSLASWANYGYTF
DNA: TGTGCCAGCAGTTTAGCCTCCTGGGCTAACTATGGCTACACCTTC

J: TRBJ2-5
size: many
V: TRBV5-1
D: -
length: 12
CDR3: CASSELGETQYF
DNA: TGCGCCAGCAGCGAGTTGGGGGAGACCCAGTACTTC

J: TRBJ1-1
size: few
V: TRBV7-9
D: -
length: 14
CDR3: CASSLLQGPTEAFF
DNA: TGTGCCAGCAGCTTATTACAGGGTCCCACTGAAGCTTTCTTT

J: TRBJ2-7
size: few
V: TRBV12-3/TRBV12-4
D: TRBD1
length: 15
CDR3: CASSQQGVSRYEQYF
DNA: TGTGCCAGCAGCCAACAGGGGGTATCTCGTTACGAGCAGTACTTC

J: TRBJ2-1
size: -
V: TRBV12-3/TRBV12-4
D: TRBD1
length: 15
CDR3: CASSRQGSSYNEQFF
DNA: TGTGCCAGCAGCCGACAGGGAAGCTCCTACAATGAGCAGTTCTTC

J: TRBJ2-7
size: many
V: TRBV12-3/TRBV12-4
D: TRBD2
length: 15
CDR3: CASSHTSGGAYEQYF
DNA: TGTGCCAGCAGCCATACTAGCGGGGGGGCCTACGAGCAGTACTTC

J: TRBJ2-7
size: -
V: TRBV19
D: TRBD2
length: 17
CDR3: CASSPKPGLAGTYEQYF
DNA: TGTGCCAGTAGTCCAAAACCCGGACTAGCGGGAACCTACGAGCAGTACTTC

J: TRBJ1-1
size: -
V: TRBV5-4
D: -
length: 15
CDR3: CASSAGQQPLTRAFF
DNA: TGTGCCAGCAGCGCGGGACAACAACCCCTAACAAGAGCTTTCTTT

J: TRBJ1-1
size: few
V: TRBV5-4
D: TRBD1
length: 14
CDR3: CASGRTGMNTEAFF
DNA: TGTGCCAGCGGCCGGACAGGGATGAACACTGAAGCTTTCTTT

J: TRBJ1-2
size: few
V: TRBV12-3/TRBV12-4
D: -
length: 12
CDR3: CAWREGESGYTF
DNA: TGTGCCTGGAGGGAGGGAGAGTCTGGCTACACCTTC

J: TRBJ2-3
size: few
V: TRBV7-2
D: -
length: 14
CDR3: CASSFWTSTDTQYF
DNA: TGTGCCAGCAGCTTTTGGACTAGCACAGATACGCAGTATTTT

J: TRBJ2-5
size: many
V: TRBV7-2
D: TRBD2
length: 16
CDR3: CASSHDGGASPETQYF
DNA: TGTGCCAGCAGCCACGACGGGGGGGCCTCCCCAGAGACCCAGTACTTC

J: TRBJ2-3
size: many
V: TRBV20-1
D: TRBD2
length: 19
CDR3: CSARLGTSGGIWSTDTQYF
DNA: TGCAGTGCTAGACTTGGGACTAGCGGGGGGATCTGGAGCACAGATACGCAGTATTTT

J: TRBJ1-3
size: few
V: TRBV5-1
D: -
length: 14
CDR3: CASSSGSDGNTIYF
DNA: TGCGCCAGCAGCTCTGGGTCGGACGGAAACACCATATATTTT

J: TRBJ1-6
size: -
V: TRBV7-2
D: -
length: 12
CDR3: CASSLRDLTLHF
DNA: TGTGCCAGCAGCTTGAGGGACCTCACCCTCCACTTT

J: TRBJ1-2
size: -
V: TRBV12-3/TRBV12-4
D: -
length: 14
CDR3: CASSPGPSDYGYTF
DNA: TGTGCCAGCAGTCCGGGACCCTCGGACTATGGCTACACCTTC

J: TRBJ2-6
size: few
V: TRBV4-2
D: -
length: 17
CDR3: CASSQDPDGSGANVLTF
DNA: TGTGCCAGCAGCCAAGATCCCGACGGCTCTGGGGCCAACGTCCTGACTTTC

J: TRBJ2-4
size: -
V: TRBV15
D: TRBD1
length: 17
CDR3: CATSKGGGQGSKNIQYF
DNA: TGTGCCACCAGCAAGGGCGGGGGACAGGGATCCAAAAACATTCAGTACTTC

J: TRBJ1-2
size: -
V: TRBV7-9
D: TRBD1
length: 16
CDR3: CASSPHTGGEYYGYTF
DNA: TGTGCCAGCAGCCCGCATACAGGGGGAGAATACTATGGCTACACCTTC

J: TRBJ2-5
size: many
V: TRBV6-5
D: TRBD2
length: 14
CDR3: CASSTRGSQETQYF
DNA: TGTGCCAGCAGTACACGCGGGAGCCAAGAGACCCAGTACTTC

J: TRBJ1-1
size: -
V: TRBV7-2
D: -
length: 12
CDR3: CASSLDGLEAFF
DNA: TGTGCCAGCAGCCTTGACGGGCTAGAAGCTTTCTTT

J: TRBJ2-1
size: many
V: TRBV7-7
D: -
length: 14
CDR3: CASSPRLRGNEQFF
DNA: TGTGCCAGCAGCCCGCGTTTGAGGGGGAATGAGCAGTTCTTC

J: TRBJ2-7
size: -
V: TRBV6-2/TRBV6-3
D: TRBD2
length: 14
CDR3: CASSNLGLPVEQYF
DNA: TGTGCCAGCAGTAACCTGGGACTACCCGTCGAGCAGTACTTC

J: TRBJ2-3
size: few
V: TRBV7-3
D: TRBD2
length: 17
CDR3: CASSLTLAGVGTDTQYF
DNA: TGTGCCAGCAGCTTAACGTTAGCGGGGGTAGGCACAGATACGCAGTATTTT

J: TRBJ2-6
size: few
V: TRBV15
D: -
length: 18
CDR3: CATGGGSHWDSGANVLTF
DNA: TGTGCCACCGGAGGTGGCAGTCACTGGGACTCTGGGGCCAACGTCCTGACTTTC

J: TRBJ1-1
size: -
V: TRBV4-3
D: -
length: 14
CDR3: CASSAGPKMTEAFF
DNA: TGCGCCAGCAGCGCCGGACCCAAAATGACTGAAGCTTTCTTT

J: TRBJ1-1
size: few
V: TRBV27
D: -
length: 14
CDR3: CASSSGQVDTEAFF
DNA: TGTGCCAGCAGTTCAGGTCAGGTAGACACTGAAGCTTTCTTT

J: TRBJ1-4
size: -
V: TRBV4-1
D: -
length: 16
CDR3: CASTQMGVTLGEKLFF
DNA: TGCGCCAGCACCCAAATGGGGGTTACCCTGGGCGAAAAACTGTTTTTT

J: TRBJ2-5
size: many
V: TRBV20-1
D: TRBD2
length: 16
CDR3: CSARDRGGGAQETQYF
DNA: TGCAGTGCTAGAGATCGGGGCGGGGGGGCCCAAGAGACCCAGTACTTC

J: TRBJ1-4
size: few
V: TRBV10-2
D: -
length: 13
CDR3: CASSDSQWEKLFF
DNA: TGCGCCAGCAGTGACTCGCAGTGGGAAAAACTGTTTTTT

J: TRBJ2-2
size: many
V: TRBV6-6
D: -
length: 15
CDR3: CASSPPPGFAGELFF
DNA: TGTGCCAGCAGTCCCCCCCCAGGGTTTGCCGGGGAGCTGTTTTTT

J: TRBJ1-1
size: few
V: TRBV4-3
D: TRBD1
length: 15
CDR3: CASSQWTGGNTEAFF
DNA: TGCGCCAGCAGCCAATGGACAGGGGGGAACACTGAAGCTTTCTTT

J: TRBJ1-6
size: -
V: TRBV6-2/TRBV6-3
D: -
length: 15
CDR3: CASSLGGPPNSPLHF
DNA: TGTGCCAGCAGCCTCGGGGGACCCCCAAATTCACCCCTCCACTTT

J: TRBJ2-5
size: many
V: TRBV29-1
D: TRBD1
length: 14
CDR3: CSVEETGAQETQYF
DNA: TGCAGCGTTGAAGAGACAGGGGCCCAAGAGACCCAGTACTTC

J: TRBJ2-3
size: -
V: TRBV19
D: TRBD1
length: 15
CDR3: CASSIGQGFTDTQYF
DNA: TGTGCCAGTAGTATTGGACAGGGGTTTACAGATACGCAGTATTTT

J: TRBJ2-3
size: -
V: TRBV29-1
D: -
length: 14
CDR3: CSVAGQTSTDTQYF
DNA: TGCAGCGTTGCCGGACAGACAAGCACAGATACGCAGTATTTT

J: TRBJ2-7
size: many
V: TRBV29-1
D: -
length: 14
CDR3: CSVLRTGTLHEQYF
DNA: TGCAGCGTTCTTCGGACCGGGACCCTCCACGAGCAGTACTTC